The next 27 T cell receptor beta chains were all read from a single sample in a study of shared clonotypes between healthy human individuals. TCRdb keeps only in-frame clones here, not all; method: immunoSEQ multiplex PCR. The repertoire consists of some 1.4 million clones, with roughly 97% occurring once and the leading ten covering approximately 1%. The material sequenced was naive CD4+ T cells sorted from blood. Subset noted: CD45RA+ positively selected. Every receptor here comes from a man aged 30 to 39 in good health.

This clone was recorded only once. This chain uses TRBV9 with TRBJ1-2; maybe TRBD1 (5 bases). The CDR3 covers 13 residues. V lost 3 bases and J 4 bases, leaving 10 bases between the germline ends. CDR1 is SGDLS and CDR2 is YYNGEE in the germline V gene. This CDR3 is CASSAGRIYGYTF. CDR3 bases: TGTGCCAGCAGCGCGGGACGGATCTATGGCTACACCTTC.

The chain couples TRBV5-1 to TRBJ2-1, with 8 positions matching TRBD2. J was trimmed by 5 bases and V by 0 bases; bases with no gene match: 1. The CDR3 has 14 residues. Germline CDR1 is SGHRS and CDR2 is YFSETQ. The CDR3 coding sequence is TGCGCCAGCAGCTTGGTGCGGGAGGACAATGAGCAGTTCTTC. It specifies CASSLVREDNEQFF.

This chain uses TRBV7-9 with TRBJ2-5, with 8 bases matching TRBD1. Germline assignment: CDR1 SEHNR and CDR2 FQNEAQ (reference sequence). This CDR3 contains 15 residues. J lost 2 bases, V lost 4 bases, and 6 bases had no gene match. This CDR3 is CASSSQGGGQETQYF. The CDR3 DNA follows: TGTGCCAGCAGCTCACAGGGGGGCGGTCAAGAGACCCAGTACTTC.

This sequence joins TRBV18 and TRBJ1-3; D is ambiguous. This CDR3 has 17 residues. The germline V gene has CDR1 KGHSH and CDR2 LQKENI. V was clipped by 2 bases and J by 0 bases, with 14 bases between them. CDR3 sequence (DNA): TGTGCCAGCTCACCAAATACGGGGAGCTCCTCTGGAAACACCATATATTTT. Its translation: CASSPNTGSSSGNTIYF.

V and J are TRBV10-1 and TRBJ2-1; 10 bases fit TRBD2. This CDR3 region has 15 residues. Germline-derived CDR1 and CDR2 are WNHNN and SYGVQD (reference sequence). Losses at the gene ends were 5 bases for V and 5 bases for J; bases not matched to a gene: 6. CDR3 sequence: CASSTSGRANNEQFF. The DNA of the CDR3 is TGCGCCAGCAGTACAAGCGGGAGGGCCAACAATGAGCAGTTCTTC.

The chain employs TRBV18 and TRBJ1-5; D gene unclear. Germline-derived CDR1 and CDR2 are KGHSH and LQKENI. The CDR3 length is 14 residues. The V end lost 3 bases, the J end lost 0 bases, and 6 bases lay between the germline ends. CDR3 DNA sequence: TGTGCCAGCTCACCGCAGCTTAGCAATCAGCCCCAGCATTTT. Its translation: CASSPQLSNQPQHF.

The chain uses TRBV28 and TRBJ1-5; 12 bases line up with TRBD1. The V gene's germline CDR1 is MDHEN and CDR2 SYDVKM. V shed 3 bases, J shed 2 bases, and the junction held 5 bases outside the gene matches. There are 17 residues in the CDR3. The CDR3 sequence: CASSFRGTGGRNQPQHF. CDR3 coding DNA: TGTGCCAGCAGTTTCAGGGGGACAGGGGGCCGCAATCAGCCCCAGCATTTT.

The chain has TRBV18 and TRBJ2-6; D perhaps matches TRBD1 (6 bases). This CDR3 spans 17 amino acids. V lost 2 bases and J 0 bases, leaving 11 bases between the germline ends. CDR1 and CDR2 (germline): KGHSH, LQKENI. The CDR3 DNA is TGTGCCAGCTCACCAAGGACAGCTAACTCTGGGGCCAACGTCCTGACTTTC. This translates into CASSPRTANSGANVLTF.

On this clone: At the DNA level, this CDR3 is encoded by other sequences in the same sample as well. The rearrangement joins TRBV19 to TRBJ2-3; D perhaps matches TRBD2 (5 bases). V dropped 3 bases and J dropped 3 bases, with 10 bases sitting between them. Germline CDR1 LNHDA, CDR2 SQIVND (reference sequence). This CDR3 has 14 residues. The CDR3 reads CASSIRGPTDTQYF. The CDR3 DNA reads as TGTGCCAGTAGTATCCGCGGGCCTACAGATACGCAGTATTTT.

This clone was counted once. The chain employs TRBV5-5 and TRBJ1-3; D gene ambiguous. Germline CDR1 SGHKS, CDR2 YYEKEE (reference sequence). The CDR3 totals 12 residues. Trimming left V 9 bases short and J 2 bases short, with 9 bases between. CDR3 DNA sequence: TGTGCCACCAGACCCACTGGAAACACCATATATTTT. It specifies CATRPTGNTIYF.

A few counts support this clone. The chain recombines TRBV27 with TRBJ1-1; no reliable D call. The V gene's germline CDR1 is MNHEY and CDR2 SMNVEV (reference sequence). Trimming stripped 5 bases from V and 1 base from J, with 11 bases between. The CDR3 is 14 residues long. CDR3 nucleotides: TGTGCCAGCAGTGTAAGGGCGAGGAACACTGAAGCTTTCTTT. This translates into CASSVRARNTEAFF.

The gene calls are TRBV27 and TRBJ1-5; D perhaps matches TRBD1 (5 bases). The length of the CDR3 is 15 residues. V shed 6 bases and J shed 0 bases, with 12 bases lying between them. CDR1 MNHEY and CDR2 SMNVEV come from the germline V gene (reference sequence). CDR3 sequence: CASSPRALSNQPQHF. CDR3 nucleotide sequence: TGTGCCAGCAGCCCCAGGGCTCTTAGCAATCAGCCCCAGCATTTT.

The CDR3 loop reads CASKAGELFF. CDR3 sequence (DNA): TGTGCCAGCAAGGCCGGGGAGCTGTTTTTT. The chain employs TRBV6-1 and TRBJ2-2; D gene uncertain. Germline V gives CDR1 MNHNS, CDR2 SASEGT. V lost 7 bases and J 6 bases, leaving 3 bases between the germline ends. This CDR3 region has 10 residues.

The rearrangement links TRBV11-3 to TRBJ2-5; no clear D. Per the germline V gene, CDR1 is SGHNT and CDR2 is YENEEA. The CDR3 contains 15 residues. V lost 0 bases and J lost 5, with 13 bases in between. CDR3 nucleotides: TGTGCCAGCAGCTTAGAGGTTCGAAGACTGGAGACCCAGTACTTC. Its translation is CASSLEVRRLETQYF.

The chain recombines TRBV9 with TRBJ2-7; 7 bases are shared with TRBD2. The length of the CDR3 is 18 residues. Trimming at V came to 1 base and at J to 1 base, leaving 14 bases not matched to a gene. Germline CDR1 and CDR2: SGDLS and YYNGEE. CDR3 in amino acids: CASSVSTPGEGSSYEQYF. CDR3 DNA: TGTGCCAGCAGCGTAAGCACCCCGGGGGAGGGTTCATCCTACGAGCAGTACTTC.

The rearrangement joins TRBV10-1 to TRBJ2-7, with D tentatively TRBD2 (5 bases). Trimming took off 2 bases at V and 3 bases at J, with 14 bases between the two ends. The germline V gene encodes CDR1 WNHNN and CDR2 SYGVQD (reference sequence). The CDR3 length is 15 residues. The CDR3 DNA reads as TGCGCCAGCAGTGAGGGACTTTCGGCCTACTACGAGCAGTACTTC. Residues: CASSEGLSAYYEQYF.

The chain uses TRBV5-1 and TRBJ2-7, with 9 bases fitting TRBD2. Germline lookup yields CDR1 SGHRS and CDR2 YFSETQ. This CDR3 has 17 residues. The V and J ends lost 4 bases and 0 bases, in that order; junction bases with no gene match: 11. The CDR3 sequence is CASSRSSGIHRSYEQYF. The DNA for the CDR3 is TGCGCCAGCAGCAGGTCTAGCGGGATCCATCGCTCCTACGAGCAGTACTTC.

V gene TRBV28 combines with J gene TRBJ1-2, with D possibly matching TRBD1 (5 bases). This CDR3 comprises 13 residues. Per germline, CDR1 MDHEN and CDR2 SYDVKM. V dropped 7 bases and J dropped 13 bases, with 22 bases sitting between them. The CDR3 protein is CASTTTGAPICTF. The DNA for the CDR3 is TGTGCCAGCACCACGACCGGGGCCCCTATCTGCACCTTC.

This chain joins TRBV4-1 and TRBJ2-3, with 14 bases identical to TRBD2. The germline V gene has CDR1 MGHRA and CDR2 YSYEKL. The CDR3 has 17 amino acids. After removal of 3 bases from V and 4 bases from J, the junction contained 6 bases not matched to a gene. CDR3 in amino acids: CASSQTEGLAGADTQYF. CDR3 nucleotide sequence: TGCGCCAGCAGCCAGACGGAGGGACTAGCGGGGGCAGATACGCAGTATTTT.

The rearrangement links TRBV2 to TRBJ2-1; D not certain. Germline V CDR1 and CDR2: SNHLY, FYNNEI. V was trimmed by 2 bases and J by 13 bases, leaving 18 bases between them. This CDR3 is 14 amino acids long. CDR3 sequence (DNA): TGTGCCAGCAGTGAATACGACTCCGCTCCATACCAGTTCTTC. This encodes CASSEYDSAPYQFF.

The CDR3 coding sequence is TGCGCCAGCAGCCAAGAGGGACTGAACACCGGGGAGCTGTTTTTT. It is translated as CASSQEGLNTGELFF. V and J are TRBV4-1 and TRBJ2-2; perhaps TRBD2 as D (6 bases). The CDR3 spans 15 residues. V gave up 0 bases and J gave up 1 base, with 6 bases separating them. Germline CDR1 MGHRA, CDR2 YSYEKL.

V is TRBV5-6 and J is TRBJ2-1; D is possibly TRBD2 (5 bases). The CDR3 runs 12 residues. V lost 6 bases, J lost 12 bases, and 16 bases lay in between. Germline V gives CDR1 SGHDT, CDR2 YYEEEE. Written as DNA, the CDR3 is TGTGCCAGCAACTTAGGACTTGGCTCGCAGTTCTTC. It is translated as CASNLGLGSQFF.

This clone is a singleton in its sample. DNA for the CDR3: TGTGCCAGCAGCTTAGCGGGACTGAAAGAGACCCAGTACTTC. Translation: CASSLAGLKETQYF. The chain links TRBV7-7 to TRBJ2-5; tentative D call: TRBD2 (6 bases). Germline V gene lookup returns CDR1 SSHAT and CDR2 FNYEAQ (reference sequence). The CDR3 has 14 residues. Trimming cost V 0 bases and J 3 bases, with 8 bases left between them.

The V gene is TRBV12-5, the J gene TRBJ2-1; unclear D gene. Germline assignment: CDR1 LGHNT and CDR2 FRNRAP. V was clipped by 1 base and J by 13 bases, with 14 bases between them. The CDR3 extends over 13 amino acids. CDR3 sequence reads: CASGLGDISEQFF. CDR3 sequence (DNA): TGTGCTAGTGGTTTGGGTGACATAAGCGAACAGTTCTTC.

J is TRBJ1-4 and V is TRBV5-1, with a tentative D call TRBD1 (5 bases). The CDR3 loop spans 15 amino acids. V lost 4 bases and J 7 bases, leaving 17 bases between the germline ends. CDR1 is SGHRS, CDR2 YFSETQ, per germline. The CDR3 DNA is TGCGCCAGCAGCCCCAGGGATCTGGCCCTTGAAAAACTGTTTTTT. This codes for CASSPRDLALEKLFF.

This clone appeared a single time. The chain links TRBV18 to TRBJ2-7; D gene ambiguous. This CDR3 has 13 amino acids. Germline CDR1 reads KGHSH; CDR2 reads LQKENI. The V end lost 2 bases, the J end lost 3 bases, and 8 bases lay between the germline ends. This CDR3 reads CASSPADLYEQYF. The CDR3 DNA reads TGTGCCAGCTCACCAGCGGACCTCTACGAGCAGTACTTC.

CDR3 in amino acids: CASSSDRGEQYF. CDR3 DNA sequence: TGTGCCAGCAGCTCGGACAGGGGAGAGCAGTACTTC. J is TRBJ2-7 and V is TRBV7-6; 9 bases align to TRBD1. The CDR3 loop spans 12 amino acids. The V segment lost 4 bases and the J segment 7 bases; nucleotides outside the gene matches: 2. From germline, CDR1 is SGHVS and CDR2 FNYEAQ.